This T cell receptor beta chain is drawn from a study of blood T cells in healthy people across ages. Each donor gave about 9.3 milliliters of peripheral blood. Study-wide findings and caveats: Donor CMV status was unknown, possibly confounding expanded clonotype changes.

As regards this clonotype: Its specificity is unknown.

Trimming took off 0 bases at V and 4 bases at J, with 11 bases between the two ends. From germline, CDR1 is SGHRS and CDR2 YFSETQ. The CDR3 contains 15 residues. Using a J-beta primer mix together with a sample-barcoded 5' primer, a second PCR was run for about 6 to 11 cycles. Via MiXCR, TCRdb re-called the 5' RACE reads, giving one row per CDR3 protein. The sample consists of 1.4 million or so distinct CDR3 sequences, roughly 43% of them appearing once. This clonotype was obtained from a young woman in good health. This sequence joins TRBV5-1 and TRBJ2-1; D might be TRBD2 (5 bases). The sample consisted of blood. CDR3 DNA: TGCGCCAGCAGCTTGGCCGCGGGTTTTTACAATGAGCAGTTCTTC. Amino acid sequence: CASSLAAGFYNEQFF.